These T cell receptor beta chains were read from a single sample in a study of blood T cell repertoires in COVID-19. Clones were sequenced by immunoSEQ multiplex PCR, and TCRdb holds only the in-frame ones, with some missing. The top ten clones hold roughly 0.8% of a sample with roughly 250,000 clones, about 89% of them seen once. The sequenced sample consisted of peripheral blood. The receptors were sampled from a man aged 30-40 years with acute or convalescent COVID-19. Each CDR3 is given with its conserved first and last residue. The D gene is left open where the match is weak. Rows may omit the clone size; those that give it use once, few, many or a size class.

-,TRBV24-1,TRBJ2-2,-,TGTGCCACCAGTACATCCTGGGGGACTCCGAACACCGGGGAGCTGTTTTTT,CATSTSWGTPNTGELFF
-,TRBV25-1,TRBJ2-1,-,TGTGCCAGCAGTGAAAATCGGTTTGAGCAGTTCTTC,CASSENRFEQFF
-,TRBV15,TRBJ1-1,-,TGTGCCACCAGCAGAGAGGAGGGATTTGAAGCTTTCTTT,CATSREEGFEAFF
-,TRBV27,TRBJ2-3,-,TGTGCCAGCAGTTTAAACCCAGCGGCTACAGATACGCAGTATTTT,CASSLNPAATDTQYF
-,TRBV6-5,TRBJ1-2,-,TGTGCCAGCAGTTACAGCAGGGCACGGGGCTACACCTTC,CASSYSRARGYTF
-,TRBV12-5,TRBJ1-2,-,TGTGCTAATGGTCGGCGGCTCTATGGCTACACCTTC,CANGRRLYGYTF
-,TRBV19,TRBJ2-3,-,TGTGCCAGTAGTGGAGGGCTAGATACGCAGTATTTT,CASSGGLDTQYF
-,TRBV14,TRBJ2-1,-,TGTGCCAGCAGCCAAGACAGGGTGGTGGGTTTGGGAGAGCAGTTCTTC,CASSQDRVVGLGEQFF
TRBD1,TRBV2,TRBJ1-6,once,TGTGCCAGCGAGGGACAGGGTAGAGGTTGGAATTCACCCCTCCACTTT,CASEGQGRGWNSPLHF
-,TRBV13,TRBJ1-5,-,TGTGCCAGCAGCTTACGGGAGAGCAATCAGCCCCAGCATTTT,CASSLRESNQPQHF
TRBD2,TRBV5-1,TRBJ2-1,-,TGCGCCAGCAGCCCCCTAGCGGGAGGGCCCTACAATGAGCAGTTCTTC,CASSPLAGGPYNEQFF
-,TRBV6-6,TRBJ1-5,-,TGTGCCAGCAGTTATTCAGACAGCAGCAATCAGCCCCAGCATTTT,CASSYSDSSNQPQHF
TRBD1,TRBV7-2,TRBJ1-5,-,TGTGCCAGCAGCTTCTACGGGACAGCGAATCAGCCCCAGCATTTT,CASSFYGTANQPQHF
-,TRBV30,TRBJ1-5,-,TGTGCCTGGAGAACAGGGTTCCAGCCCCAGCATTTT,CAWRTGFQPQHF
TRBD1,TRBV28,TRBJ1-2,once,TGTGCCAGCAGTTCCGGGACAGGGGGCGCAGGGGGCTATGGCTACACCTTC,CASSSGTGGAGGYGYTF
TRBD1,TRBV27,TRBJ1-5,-,TGTGCCAGCAGAGGCAGGGGGGCCAATCAGCCCCAGCATTTT,CASRGRGANQPQHF
-,TRBV28,TRBJ1-4,once,TGTGCCAGCAGTTTATCCCACAGGCTAGAAAAACTGTTTTTT,CASSLSHRLEKLFF
TRBD1,TRBV27,TRBJ1-6,-,TGTGCCAGCGGACGACAGGGGATTAATTCACCCCTCCACTTT,CASGRQGINSPLHF
-,TRBV10-3,TRBJ1-1,-,TGTGCCATCAGTCATTCGGGCACTGAAGCTTTCTTT,CAISHSGTEAFF
TRBD1,TRBV6-6,TRBJ1-1,-,TGTGCCAGCATCCCTCTGAGACAGGGGAACACTGAAGCTTTCTTT,CASIPLRQGNTEAFF
-,TRBV19,TRBJ1-1,-,TGTGCCAGTAGTATAGTTCCTCCCGGGACAACGAACACTGAAGCTTTCTTT,CASSIVPPGTTNTEAFF
TRBD1,TRBV23-1,TRBJ2-5,-,TGCGCCAGCAGTAATCGGGACAGGGGGGCGCCCCCCCAGTACTTC,CASSNRDRGAPPQYF
-,TRBV2,TRBJ1-6,-,TGTGCCAGCAGTGAAGGCGGGCAGGCTAATTCACCCCTCCACTTT,CASSEGGQANSPLHF
-,TRBV28,TRBJ1-5,once,TGTGCCAGCAGTGTGGTTCGGGCGGGTAATCAGCCCCAGCATTTT,CASSVVRAGNQPQHF
-,TRBV3-1/TRBV3-2,TRBJ1-2,-,TGTGCCAGCAGCCGAGGGAACCGCGGACCGTATGGCTACACCTTC,CASSRGNRGPYGYTF
TRBD2,TRBV29-1,TRBJ2-7,-,TGCAGCGTCGCTACTAGCGGGAGCCCCTCGGGAGAGCAGTACTTC,CSVATSGSPSGEQYF
TRBD2,TRBV24-1,TRBJ2-1,-,TGTGCCACCAGTGAAAACGGACTAGCGGGAGCCTACAATGAGCAGTTCTTC,CATSENGLAGAYNEQFF
-,TRBV11-2,TRBJ2-5,-,TGTGCCAGCAGACCCCTCACCGGGACACAAGAGACCCAGTACTTC,CASRPLTGTQETQYF
TRBD1,TRBV30,TRBJ1-1,-,TGTGCCTGGAGTACTGGACAGGGGGACACTGAAGCTTTCTTT,CAWSTGQGDTEAFF
TRBD1,TRBV6-6,TRBJ1-5,-,TGTGCCAGCAGTTACACGACAGGGGGCGTTCAGCCCCAGCATTTT,CASSYTTGGVQPQHF
TRBD1,TRBV5-6,TRBJ2-1,-,TGTGCCAGCAGACGAGTACGGGGACAGGAGTACAATGAGCAGTTCTTC,CASRRVRGQEYNEQFF
TRBD1,TRBV5-8,TRBJ1-5,-,TGTGCCAGCAGCGCGGGACAGAAAGTCAATCAGCCCCAGCATTTT,CASSAGQKVNQPQHF
-,TRBV18,TRBJ1-6,-,TGTGCCAGCTCACCTGGAGGCTTGATAGCCCTCCACTTT,CASSPGGLIALHF
-,TRBV20-1,TRBJ1-1,-,TGCAGTGCTAATGATAGAGAGAACACTGAAGCTTTCTTT,CSANDRENTEAFF
-,TRBV30,TRBJ1-5,-,TGTGCCTGGAGTACGGAGGGCAATCAGCCCCAGCATTTT,CAWSTEGNQPQHF
TRBD1,TRBV7-6,TRBJ2-7,-,TGTGCCAGCAGCTTAGGAATGGGGACAGGAACCTACGAGCAGTACTTC,CASSLGMGTGTYEQYF
TRBD1,TRBV7-3,TRBJ1-4,-,TGTGCCAGCAGCTTTCCGGACAGGGGTGTGTTTTTT,CASSFPDRGVFF
TRBD1,TRBV5-4,TRBJ2-3,-,TGTGCCAGCAGGGGTCCGGGACAGGTAGGAGATACGCAGTATTTT,CASRGPGQVGDTQYF
TRBD1,TRBV19,TRBJ1-1,-,TGTGCCAGTAGTATTGAGACAGGGCGTGAAGCTTTCTTT,CASSIETGREAFF
-,TRBV5-8,TRBJ2-3,-,TGTGCCAGCAGCCCCGGACAACTACGGGATACGCAGTATTTT,CASSPGQLRDTQYF
-,TRBV5-1,TRBJ1-2,-,TGCGCCAGCAGCGAAAGACAATATGGCTACACCTTC,CASSERQYGYTF
-,TRBV30,TRBJ2-3,few,TGTGCCTGGAGTCGGGCAGATACGCAGTATTTT,CAWSRADTQYF
-,TRBV19,TRBJ2-2,-,TGTGCCAGTAGTAGTGGAGCGACGAACACCGGGGAGCTGTTTTTT,CASSSGATNTGELFF
-,TRBV9,TRBJ1-1,few,TGTGCCAGCAGCGTAGAACAGAGAGATTTGGAAGCTTTCTTT,CASSVEQRDLEAFF
-,TRBV11-2,TRBJ2-7,-,TGTGCCAGCTCCTCGGTACACGAGCAGTACTTC,CASSSVHEQYF
-,TRBV19,TRBJ1-1,few,TGTGCCAGTAGTACAGGACGGGAGAACACTGAAGCTTTCTTT,CASSTGRENTEAFF
-,TRBV5-6,TRBJ2-1,-,TGTGCCAGCAGCCTCGCAGGGGTCTCCTACAATGAGCAGTTCTTC,CASSLAGVSYNEQFF
-,TRBV3-1/TRBV3-2,TRBJ1-1,-,TGTGCCAGCAGCCAAGGGTCCTGGGGCCAGATTTACGCTTTCTTT,CASSQGSWGQIYAFF
-,TRBV6-5,TRBJ1-5,few,TGTGCCAGCATGCCAGGGTATCGACAGCCCCAGCATTTT,CASMPGYRQPQHF